Presented here are 6 T cell receptor beta chains from one specimen sequenced in a study of cytomegalovirus exposure and HLA in healthy donors (dated by TCRdb to about 2017). The receptor library was made with the immunoSEQ multiplex PCR assay. A mixture of 60 forward primers for TCR Vbeta segments and 13 reverse primers for TCR Jbeta segments was used in the multiplex PCR. TCRdb holds this immuneACCESS table with in-frame rearrangements only. Some clones are missing; in checked studies, unresolved V genes explain under half, and the rest has no known cause. The sample table shows fewer than 250,000 clones, and 87% are seen once. 0.9% to 1.2% of the sample is held by the ten biggest clonotypes. Sequencing input: PBMCs. These receptor sequences come from a boy aged 2-9 years in good health and CMV-seronegative.

V gene TRBV9 combines with J gene TRBJ2-3, with 9 bases fitting TRBD2. The CDR3 has 14 amino acids. Germline-derived CDR1 and CDR2 are SGDLS and YYNGEE. With V trimmed by 4 bases and J by 0 bases, 0 bases remained unmatched. The CDR3 loop reads CASSLAGSTDTQYF. The CDR3 DNA is TGTGCCAGCAGCCTAGCGGGGAGCACAGATACGCAGTATTTT.

This clone was picked up one time. J is TRBJ1-1 and V is TRBV12-5; no firm D call. Germline V lookup: CDR1 LGHNT, CDR2 FRNRAP. The CDR3 totals 13 residues. V was cut by 3 bases and J by 2 bases, with 7 bases left in between. The CDR3 DNA reads as TGTGCTAGTGGTTTTGAGATTAACACTGAAGCTTTCTTT. Protein sequence: CASGFEINTEAFF.

There are a few counts of this clone. V usage is TRBV7-2 and J usage is TRBJ1-2, with D unresolved. The V end was cut by 1 base, the J end by 4 bases, with 4 bases between. The CDR3 length is 12 residues. In germline, CDR1 is SGHTA, CDR2 FQGNSA. The DNA of the CDR3 is TGTGCCAGCAGCTTAGAGAGCTATGGCTACACCTTC. This sequence encodes CASSLESYGYTF.

The rearrangement links TRBV28 to TRBJ2-7; 9 nucleotides agree with TRBD1. The CDR3 has 12 residues. Per the germline V gene, CDR1 is MDHEN and CDR2 is SYDVKM. With V trimmed by 5 bases and J by 10 bases, 6 bases remained unmatched. The CDR3 DNA sequence: TGTGCCAGCAGTCCCTGGGGACAGGGTCAGTACTTC. This gives the protein CASSPWGQGQYF.

The chain employs TRBV7-9 and TRBJ2-2; 9 bases fit TRBD1. V trimming: 6 bases; J trimming: 0 bases; junction bases outside the gene matches: 8. Looked up from germline, CDR1 is SEHNR and CDR2 is FQNEAQ (reference sequence). This CDR3 contains 17 residues. The CDR3 DNA reads TGTGCCAGCAGACGGACAGGGGCCGACGCGAACACCGGGGAGCTGTTTTTT. It encodes CASRRTGADANTGELFF.

The V and J genes are TRBV28 and TRBJ1-2; D gene ambiguous. With 4 bases removed from V and 6 bases from J, the gap between germline ends came to 12 bases. This CDR3 comprises 13 residues. The germline gives CDR1 MDHEN, CDR2 SYDVKM. As DNA, the CDR3 is TGTGCCAGCAGTTATGTTAGTCTTGATGGCTACACCTTC. Translated: CASSYVSLDGYTF.